This paragraph reports one T cell receptor beta chain. Its target is not known. Next came a second PCR, run for about 6 to 11 cycles, which used a sample-barcoded 5' primer along with a J-beta primer mix. Tags on each cDNA molecule came from a template-switch adaptor with 12 random nucleotides. TCRdb itself ran the 5' RACE reads through MiXCR, one entry per CDR3 protein. This sample has around 690,000 distinct CDR3 sequences; roughly three fifths occur once, and the top ten carry about two fifths. The data derive from a study of blood T cells in healthy people across ages. Study-wide findings and caveats: What prevented conclusive comparison of naive and antigen-experienced cells was that PBMCs were unsorted.

The donors, aged roughly 6 to 90, were healthy Caucasians from Russia. Donors each provided 8 to 10 milliliters of peripheral blood. Per the germline V gene, CDR1 is MNHNS and CDR2 is SASEGT. The CDR3 loop spans 13 amino acids. The ends lost 8 bases at V and 2 bases at J; junction bases unmatched: 2. The clonotype comes from a man aged 55 to 70 in good health. Sequencing used blood. The chain employs TRBV6-1 and TRBJ2-5; 10 bases agree with TRBD2. CDR3 sequence (DNA): TGTGCCAGCCGGACTAGCGGACAAGAGACCCAGTACTTC. Translated: CASRTSGQETQYF.